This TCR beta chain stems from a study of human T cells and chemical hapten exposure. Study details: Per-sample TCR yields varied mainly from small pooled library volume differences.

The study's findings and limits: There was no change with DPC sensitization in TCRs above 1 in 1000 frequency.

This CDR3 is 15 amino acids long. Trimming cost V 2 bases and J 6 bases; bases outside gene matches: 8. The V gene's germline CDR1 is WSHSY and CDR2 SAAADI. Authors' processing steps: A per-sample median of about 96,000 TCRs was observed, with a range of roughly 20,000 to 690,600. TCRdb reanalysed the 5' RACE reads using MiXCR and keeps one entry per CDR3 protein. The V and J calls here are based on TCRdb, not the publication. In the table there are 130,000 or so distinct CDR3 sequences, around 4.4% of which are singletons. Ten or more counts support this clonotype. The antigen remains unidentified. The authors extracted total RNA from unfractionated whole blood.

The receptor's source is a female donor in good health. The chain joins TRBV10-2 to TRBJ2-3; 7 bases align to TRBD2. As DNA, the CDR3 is TGCGCCAGCAGTGAGGTCGGGACTACGATGGATACGCAGTATTTT. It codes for CASSEVGTTMDTQYF.